The 27 T cell receptor beta chains in this list originate from one sample, sequenced in a study of T cell responses to AZD1222 COVID-19 vaccine. The table came from immunoSEQ multiplex PCR; TCRdb's copy has only in-frame clones and leaves some out. Altogether approximately 270,000 clones are present, 90% to 95% being singletons, with the ten largest covering roughly 0.5%. The sequenced sample was peripheral blood, obtained 28 days after the second AZD1222 dose. Receptors were obtained from an adult who received the AZD1222 COVID-19 vaccine.

The chain employs TRBV9 and TRBJ2-7, with 12 bases aligning to TRBD2. Germline lookup yields CDR1 SGDLS and CDR2 YYNGEE. The CDR3 extends over 17 amino acids. Germline trimming cut 3 bases from V and 4 bases from J; bases unmatched to any gene: 11. CDR3 bases: TGTGCCAGCAGCGCTTCCCCTAGCGGGAGGGGAGGGTACGAGCAGTACTTC. Protein: CASSASPSGRGGYEQYF.

The rearrangement uses TRBV21-1 and TRBJ1-2. TRBV21-1 is marked as a pseudogene. CDR3 size: 12 residues. CDR3 protein: CAPRGVRYGYTF. As DNA, the CDR3 is TGTGCCCCTCGGGGGGTGCGGTATGGCTACACCTTC.

This chain connects TRBV5-1 to TRBJ1-1; unclear D gene. Trimming stripped 4 bases from V and 6 bases from J, with 10 bases between. This CDR3 is built from 12 residues. Germline assignment: CDR1 SGHRS and CDR2 YFSETQ. In nucleotides, the CDR3 is TGCGCCAGCAGCGGCTCCGGCTCTGAAGCTTTCTTT. Translated: CASSGSGSEAFF.

CDR3 protein: CASSEQGQGSQPQHF. In DNA, the CDR3 is TGTGCCAGCAGTGAACAGGGACAGGGCAGTCAGCCCCAGCATTTT. J is TRBJ1-5 and V is TRBV2, with 9 bases matching TRBD1. CDR3 length equals 15 residues. The germline CDR1 and CDR2 sequences are SNHLY and FYNNEI. The trim removed 2 bases at V and 6 bases at J, leaving 5 bases unmatched.

This clone came up once. This sample includes further DNA sequences coding for the same CDR3. The chain couples TRBV19 to TRBJ2-7; the D is unclear. V gave up 3 bases and J gave up 4 bases, with 4 bases separating them. Germline CDR1 LNHDA, CDR2 SQIVND (reference sequence). The CDR3 is 11 residues long. The CDR3 region has the DNA TGTGCCAGTAGTATGGGGTACGAGCAGTACTTC. This sequence encodes CASSMGYEQYF.

J is TRBJ1-1 and V is TRBV18, with D perhaps TRBD1 (5 bases). Germline loops: CDR1 KGHSH, CDR2 LQKENI. This CDR3 spans 13 amino acids. Trimming stripped 3 bases from V and 1 base from J, with 6 bases between. CDR3 DNA: TGTGCCAGCTCACCGGGGGAGAACACTGAAGCTTTCTTT. This translates into CASSPGENTEAFF.

The V gene is TRBV6-2 or TRBV6-3, the J gene TRBJ2-7, with D perhaps matching TRBD1 (7 bases). Germline values: CDR1 MNHEY, CDR2 SVGEGT. The length of the CDR3 is 15 residues. V shed 7 bases and J shed 0 bases, with 16 bases lying between them. The CDR3 DNA reads as TGTGCCAGCACCCCAACAGGGGACTTCTCCTACGAGCAGTACTTC. Protein sequence: CASTPTGDFSYEQYF.

The V gene is TRBV4-3, the J gene TRBJ2-7; 10 positions agree with TRBD2. Germline V CDR1 and CDR2: LGHNA, YSLEER. V was pared by 3 bases and J by 3 bases, with 8 bases of the junction left unmatched. The CDR3 is made up of 16 amino acids. The CDR3 sequence: CASSHATAGGVYEQYF. As DNA, the CDR3 is TGCGCCAGCAGCCACGCGACAGCGGGAGGGGTCTACGAGCAGTACTTC.

The chain employs TRBV6-6 and TRBJ2-5; D may correspond to TRBD1 or TRBD2 (6 bases each). This CDR3 spans 15 amino acids. The V gene lost 6 bases and the J gene lost 8 bases, with 22 bases spanning the gap. Germline CDR1 MNHNY, CDR2 SVGAGI (reference sequence). CDR3: CASSLRGGEPLTQYF. The CDR3, as DNA: TGTGCCAGCAGCCTCAGGGGCGGGGAACCACTCACCCAGTACTTC.

In its sample, this clone was seen once. CDR3 sequence: CASSRAGQRDEQYF. In nucleotides, the CDR3 is TGTGCCAGCAGCAGAGCGGGACAGAGAGACGAGCAGTACTTC. The chain links TRBV9 to TRBJ2-7; possibly TRBD1 or TRBD2 for D (7 bases each). The germline CDR1 and CDR2 sequences are SGDLS and YYNGEE. The CDR3 contains 14 residues. V lost 4 bases, J lost 5 bases, and 16 bases lay in between. The variable domain in full, completed from reference TRBV9 and TRBJ2-7, reads DSGVTQTPKHLITATGQRVTLRCSPRSGDLSVYWYQQSLDQGLQFLIQYYNGEERAKGNILERFSAQQFPDLHSELNLSSLELGDSALYFCASSRAGQRDEQYFGPGTRLTVT.

The genes are TRBV11-3 and TRBJ2-2, with D unresolved. V lost 5 bases and J 11 bases, leaving 15 bases between the germline ends. CDR1 is SGHNT, CDR2 YENEEA, per germline. This CDR3 is 13 amino acids long. The CDR3 DNA follows: TGTGCCAGCAGCCCCGAAGGGCTCGGTGAGCTGTTTTTT. Translating gives CASSPEGLGELFF.

The chain joins TRBV5-1 to TRBJ1-2; maybe TRBD1 (6 bases). The germline CDR1 and CDR2 sequences are SGHRS and YFSETQ. The CDR3 sequence is 15 residues long. Between the trimmed V and J ends, which lost 4 bases and 2 bases, there was a span of 15 bases. The CDR3 DNA follows: TGCGCCAGCAGCCTGAGCGCCGGACAGAACTATGGCTACACCTTC. Translating gives CASSLSAGQNYGYTF.

This chain connects TRBV18 to TRBJ1-6; D may be TRBD1 (5 bases). The CDR3 runs to 14 residues. The V and J ends lost 4 bases and 3 bases respectively, with 7 bases between them. The germline gives CDR1 KGHSH, CDR2 LQKENI. The CDR3 DNA sequence: TGTGCCAGCTCACGGCAGGGCTATAATTCACCCCTCCACTTT. It codes for CASSRQGYNSPLHF.

The rearrangement links TRBV7-8 to TRBJ2-1; 8 nucleotides match TRBD2. The CDR3 sequence is 13 residues long. Trimming removed 5 bases from V and 9 bases from J; junction bases left unmatched: 6. The germline V gene encodes CDR1 SGHVS and CDR2 FQNEAQ. This CDR3 is CASSKGLVLEQFF. The CDR3 region has the DNA TGTGCCAGCAGCAAGGGACTAGTGCTTGAGCAGTTCTTC.

The chain recombines TRBV28 with TRBJ1-4; perhaps TRBD1 as D (5 bases). The CDR3 consists of 15 residues. V shed 7 bases and J shed 10 bases, with 22 bases lying between them. Germline V gene lookup returns CDR1 MDHEN and CDR2 SYDVKM. The CDR3 sequence: CASIQPGTPVGKLFF. CDR3 nucleotides: TGTGCCAGCATTCAGCCCGGGACCCCCGTCGGAAAACTGTTTTTT.

The CDR3 loop reads CASTTEGEKLFF. The DNA for the CDR3 is TGTGCCAGCACCACCGAGGGGGAAAAACTGTTTTTT. J is TRBJ1-4 and V is TRBV3-1 (or the pseudogene TRBV3-2); D perhaps matches TRBD1 (5 bases). This CDR3 is 12 amino acids long. The V end was cut by 7 bases, the J end by 8 bases, with 11 bases between. Germline CDR1 reads LGHDT; CDR2 reads YNNKEL (reference sequence).

The chain carries TRBV2 and TRBJ2-1; TRBD2 aligns across 8 bases. This CDR3 spans 15 amino acids. V was clipped by 2 bases and J by 4 bases; unmatched bases: 4. CDR1 and CDR2 from the germline V gene are SNHLY and FYNNEI. CDR3 in amino acids: CASSESSGVYNEQFF. The CDR3 coding sequence is TGTGCCAGCAGTGAAAGTAGCGGGGTTTACAATGAGCAGTTCTTC.

The rearrangement joins TRBV2 to TRBJ1-3; D remains unclear. The germline CDR1 and CDR2 sequences are SNHLY and FYNNEI. Trimming took 1 base from V and 0 from J, leaving 7 bases between them. This CDR3 has 15 amino acids. Here the CDR3 DNA reads TGTGCCAGCAGTGAAGGGCCAGGCTCTGGAAACACCATATATTTT. The encoded protein is CASSEGPGSGNTIYF.

The genes are TRBV11-2 and TRBJ2-5; TRBD2 agrees at 8 bases. The germline V gene has CDR1 SGHAT and CDR2 FQNNGV. The CDR3 consists of 18 residues. Unmatched junction bases numbered 10, after V lost 1 base and J lost 0 bases. CDR3 loop: CASSLVGSGGSYQETQYF. As DNA, the CDR3 is TGTGCCAGCAGCTTAGTGGGTTCGGGAGGGAGTTACCAAGAGACCCAGTACTTC.

The V call is TRBV13, the J call TRBJ1-2, with D possibly being TRBD1 (5 bases). Germline V lookup: CDR1 PRHDT, CDR2 FYEKMQ (reference sequence). V was pared by 2 bases and J by 6 bases, with 13 bases between. The CDR3 contains 14 residues. CDR3 DNA: TGTGCCAGCAGCTTATCAGGGTCCGCGGATGGCTACACCTTC. It codes for CASSLSGSADGYTF.

V is TRBV27 and J is TRBJ2-1; 10 bases agree with TRBD2. V lost 3 bases, J lost 0 bases, and 8 bases stayed unmatched. CDR1 is MNHEY and CDR2 is SMNVEV in the germline V gene (reference sequence). This CDR3 is 18 amino acids long. The CDR3 is CASSFGLAGVHSYNEQFF. The CDR3, as DNA: TGTGCCAGCAGTTTTGGGCTAGCGGGGGTTCACTCCTACAATGAGCAGTTCTTC.

The rearrangement links TRBV11-2 to TRBJ2-7; 8 bases fit TRBD2. The V and J ends lost 5 bases and 4 bases, in that order; junction bases with no gene match: 10. Germline V lookup: CDR1 SGHAT, CDR2 FQNNGV. The CDR3 runs to 15 residues. This CDR3 is CASSRSVRGDYEQYF. The CDR3 DNA is TGTGCCAGCAGCCGGTCGGTGCGGGGGGATTACGAGCAGTACTTC.

This chain uses TRBV19 with TRBJ2-3; either TRBD1 or TRBD2 may fit D (6 bases each). Trimming removed 7 bases at V and 2 bases at J, with 19 bases between. This CDR3 has 16 amino acids. CDR1 LNHDA and CDR2 SQIVND come from the germline V gene (reference sequence). The CDR3 DNA reads TGTGCCAGTAAGGAGGGCGACGGGGGCCTCACAGATACGCAGTATTTT. Residues: CASKEGDGGLTDTQYF.

In DNA, the CDR3 is TGTGCCAGCAGCGTAGGGGTGCAGCGGCCCTATGGCTACACCTTC. Translating it yields CASSVGVQRPYGYTF. V usage is TRBV9 and J usage is TRBJ1-2, with D unresolved. Trimming cost V 0 bases and J 4 bases, with 13 bases left between them. Germline CDR1 reads SGDLS; CDR2 reads YYNGEE. CDR3 length equals 15 residues.

The rearrangement joins TRBV19 to TRBJ2-7; the D gene could be TRBD1 or TRBD2 (5 bases each). This CDR3 comprises 14 residues. Trimming left V 5 bases short and J 2 bases short, with 13 bases between. Germline V gives CDR1 LNHDA, CDR2 SQIVND (reference sequence). The CDR3 reads CASSPPGRTYEQYF. The CDR3 coding sequence is TGTGCCAGTAGTCCCCCGGGACGAACCTACGAGCAGTACTTC.

V usage is TRBV18 and J usage is TRBJ2-7, with 8 bases aligning to TRBD1. V trimming: 8 bases; J trimming: 0 bases; junction bases outside the gene matches: 6. There are 14 residues in the CDR3. Germline CDR1 reads KGHSH; CDR2 reads LQKENI. The CDR3 nucleotides are TGTGCCAGCGCTCCAGGGGGCAGCTCCTACGAGCAGTACTTC. This encodes CASAPGGSSYEQYF.

The rearrangement links TRBV5-1 to TRBJ2-2; maybe TRBD2 (6 bases). The CDR3 is made up of 15 amino acids. Germline CDR1 and CDR2: SGHRS and YFSETQ. The V gene lost 0 bases and the J gene lost 5 bases, with 11 bases spanning the gap. DNA for the CDR3: TGCGCCAGCAGCTTGGGGTATGCGGGAACCGGGGAGCTGTTTTTT. Amino acid sequence: CASSLGYAGTGELFF.